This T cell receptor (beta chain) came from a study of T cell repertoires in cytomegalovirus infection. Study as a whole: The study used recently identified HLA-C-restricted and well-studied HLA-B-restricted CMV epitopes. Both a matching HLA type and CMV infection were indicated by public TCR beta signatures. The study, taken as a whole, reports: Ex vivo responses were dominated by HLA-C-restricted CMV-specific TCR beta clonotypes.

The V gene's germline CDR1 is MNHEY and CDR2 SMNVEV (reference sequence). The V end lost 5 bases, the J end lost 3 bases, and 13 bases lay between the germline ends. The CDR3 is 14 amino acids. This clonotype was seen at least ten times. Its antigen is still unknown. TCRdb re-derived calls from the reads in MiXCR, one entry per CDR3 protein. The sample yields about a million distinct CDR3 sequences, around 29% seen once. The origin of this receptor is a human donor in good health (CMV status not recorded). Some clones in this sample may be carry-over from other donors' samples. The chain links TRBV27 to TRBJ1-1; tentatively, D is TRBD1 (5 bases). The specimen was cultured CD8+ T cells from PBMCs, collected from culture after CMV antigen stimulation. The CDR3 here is CASSPGTLHTEAFF. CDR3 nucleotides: TGTGCCAGCAGTCCCGGGACGCTGCACACTGAAGCTTTCTTT.